This T cell receptor (beta chain) was obtained from a study of OX40 agonist ivuxolimab in advanced cancers. The CDR3 consists of 14 residues. Trimming stripped 4 bases from V and 7 bases from J, with 13 bases between. Germline CDR1 and CDR2: LGHNA and YNFKEQ. Blood sampling took place at baseline, cycle 4 day 1, and cycle 7 day 1. This table comes from immunoSEQ multiplex PCR, and its TCRdb copy is limited to in-frame clones, with some not included. The sample records about 83,000 clones, about 88% being singletons. The sequencing used CD4+ or CD8+ T cells sorted from blood, collected in a trial of the OX40 agonist ivuxolimab. This clonotype was obtained from an adult with an advanced solid tumor such as melanoma, head and neck, liver or kidney cancer. This sequence joins TRBV4-2 and TRBJ2-2, with no clear D. Here the CDR3 reads CASSPTVGIGELFF. CDR3 DNA: TGTGCCAGCAGCCCGACCGTGGGGATCGGGGAGCTGTTTTTT.